This passage covers 6 T cell receptor gamma chains from one sample sequenced in a study of Vδ1+ human thymocytes. For these TCRs, the target antigens are not known. Study-wide findings and caveats: Highly polyclonal TRG and TRD repertoires with Gaussian CDR3 length distributions appeared in thymus.

The template was reverse-transcribed extracted RNA. Multiplex PCR used pooled V-gene forward primers and a constant-region reverse primer to amplify CDR3s. TCRdb used CATT to re-call clones from the multiplex PCR reads. The sample lists about 22,000 gamma-chain clones; 12% to 15% were seen once. Sequencing was done on a sample of Vdelta1+ gamma-delta thymocytes from the thymus. Subset of the sample: FACS-sorted CD3+ TCRalphabeta- TCRVdelta1+ TCRVdelta2- thymocytes. The receptors stem from a child younger than two who had congenital heart surgery.

On this clone itself: The germline gene is not matched at one end of the junction; a read error may be the cause. Different DNA sequences within this sample yield the same CDR3. The V gene is TRGV9, the J gene TRGJ1 or TRGJ2. Germline values: CDR1 GITISATS, CDR2 ISYDGTV (reference sequence). There are 12 residues in the CDR3. CDR3 sequence (DNA): TGTGCCCTGTGGGAGGTGCGGGATAAGAAACTCTTT. Residues: CALWEVRDKKLF.

As for this clone: Mismatch with germline at one junction end may stem from a read error. The chain couples TRGV3 to TRGJ1 or TRGJ2. CDR3 size: 15 residues. Germline V CDR1 and CDR2: VTNTFY, YDVSTARD (reference sequence). The CDR3 region has the DNA TGCGCCACCTGGGACAGGCTACCAGGAATTCATAAGAAACTCTTT. Translating gives CATWDRLPGIHKKLF.

This clone has only a few counts. This sequence joins TRGV8 and TRGJ1 or TRGJ2. Germline V gene lookup returns CDR1 VENAVY and CDR2 YDSYNSRV. The CDR3 has 14 residues. The V segment lost 1 base and the J segment 2 bases; nucleotides outside the gene matches: 5. The chain's CDR3 is CATWDSWDYYKKLF. The CDR3 DNA is TGTGCCACCTGGGATAGCTGGGATTATTATAAGAAACTCTTT.

Of note for this clone: Different DNA sequences within this sample yield the same CDR3. The chain employs TRGV9 and TRGJ1 or TRGJ2. The germline gives CDR1 GITISATS, CDR2 ISYDGTV (reference sequence). This CDR3 is built from 12 residues. With 5 bases clipped from V and 3 bases from J, the junction kept 4 bases outside the gene matches. The DNA of the CDR3 is TGTGCCTTGTGGGGGCCTTATTATAAGAAACTCTTT. Its protein is CALWGPYYKKLF.

This clone was recorded a few times. This chain uses TRGV4 with TRGJ1 or TRGJ2. The V and J ends lost 6 bases and 5 bases, in that order; junction bases with no gene match: 7. Germline V CDR1 and CDR2: EGSTGY, YDSYTSSV. This CDR3 comprises 12 residues. The CDR3 bases are TGTGCCACCTGGATCCCAAATTATAAGAAACTCTTT. Translation gives CATWIPNYKKLF.

The chain has TRGV9 and TRGJ1 or TRGJ2. The CDR3 has 13 residues. With 0 bases clipped from V and 9 bases from J, the junction kept 8 bases outside the gene matches. Germline V gene lookup returns CDR1 GITISATS and CDR2 ISYDGTV (reference sequence). DNA of the CDR3: TGTGCCTTGTGGGAGGTGCTCGGGTGTAAGAAACTCTTT. It yields the protein CALWEVLGCKKLF.